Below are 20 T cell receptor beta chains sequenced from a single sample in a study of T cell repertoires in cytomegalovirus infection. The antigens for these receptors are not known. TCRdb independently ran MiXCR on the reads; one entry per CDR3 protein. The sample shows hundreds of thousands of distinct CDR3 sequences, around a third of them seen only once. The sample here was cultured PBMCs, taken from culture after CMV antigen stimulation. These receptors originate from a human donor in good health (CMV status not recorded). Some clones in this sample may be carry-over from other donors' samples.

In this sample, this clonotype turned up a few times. CDR3 DNA: TGTGCCAGCCAAGCGGGGGGCAACGAGCAGTACTTC. It encodes CASQAGGNEQYF. The V call is TRBV28, the J call TRBJ2-7; 9 bases are a match to TRBD2. The CDR3 contains 12 residues. Per the germline V gene, CDR1 is MDHEN and CDR2 is SYDVKM. Losses at the gene ends were 8 bases for V and 5 bases for J; bases not matched to a gene: 4. Variable domain in full (rest from reference TRBV28 and TRBJ2-7): DVKVTQSSRYLVKRTGEKVFLECVQDMDHENMFWYRQDPGLGLRLIYFSYDVKMKEKGDIPEGYSVSREKKERFSLILESASTNQTSMYLCASQAGGNEQYFGPGTRLTVT.

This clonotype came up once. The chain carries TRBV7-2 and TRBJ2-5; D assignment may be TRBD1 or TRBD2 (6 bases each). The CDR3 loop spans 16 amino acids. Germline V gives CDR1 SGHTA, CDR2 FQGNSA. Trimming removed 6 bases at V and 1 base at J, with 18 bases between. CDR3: CASRSFFGGPQETQYF. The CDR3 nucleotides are TGTGCCAGCAGGTCTTTCTTCGGGGGCCCCCAAGAGACCCAGTACTTC.

The CDR3 region has the DNA TGTGCCAGCAGTCGAACCGGGACGCTTGCCTACGAGCAGTACTTC. It is translated as CASSRTGTLAYEQYF. The chain couples TRBV2 to TRBJ2-7; the D call may be TRBD1 or TRBD2 (5 bases each). V was clipped by 5 bases and J by 2 bases, with 16 bases between them. This CDR3 is built from 15 residues. Germline V gene sequence: CDR1 SNHLY, CDR2 FYNNEI.

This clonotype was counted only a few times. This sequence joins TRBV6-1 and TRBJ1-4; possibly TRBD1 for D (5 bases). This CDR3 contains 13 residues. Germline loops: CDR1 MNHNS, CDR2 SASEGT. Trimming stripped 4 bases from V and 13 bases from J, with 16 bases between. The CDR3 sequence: CASSGQGDSGLFF. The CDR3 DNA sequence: TGTGCCAGCAGTGGTCAGGGTGATAGTGGACTGTTTTTT.

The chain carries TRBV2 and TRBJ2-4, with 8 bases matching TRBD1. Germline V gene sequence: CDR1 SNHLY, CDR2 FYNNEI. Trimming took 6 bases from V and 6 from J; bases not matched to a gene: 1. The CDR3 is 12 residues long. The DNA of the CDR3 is TGTGCCAGCAGCGGACAGGGAAACATTCAGTACTTC. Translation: CASSGQGNIQYF.

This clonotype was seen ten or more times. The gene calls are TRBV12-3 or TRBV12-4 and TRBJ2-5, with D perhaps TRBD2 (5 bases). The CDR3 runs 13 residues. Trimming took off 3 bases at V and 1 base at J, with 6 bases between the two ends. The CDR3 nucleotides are TGTGCCAGCAGTTTGAGCGGCCAAGAGACCCAGTACTTC. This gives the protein CASSLSGQETQYF.

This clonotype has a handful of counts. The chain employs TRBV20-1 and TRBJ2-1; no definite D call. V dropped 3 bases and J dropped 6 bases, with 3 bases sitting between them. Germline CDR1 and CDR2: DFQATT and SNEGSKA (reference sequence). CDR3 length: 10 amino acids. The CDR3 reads CSARVNEQFF. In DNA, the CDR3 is TGCAGTGCTAGGGTCAATGAGCAGTTCTTC.

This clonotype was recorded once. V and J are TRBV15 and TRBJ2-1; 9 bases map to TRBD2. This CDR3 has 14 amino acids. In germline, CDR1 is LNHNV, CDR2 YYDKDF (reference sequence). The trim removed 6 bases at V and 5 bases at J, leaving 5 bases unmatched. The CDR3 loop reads CATRGVAGDNEQFF. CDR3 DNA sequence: TGTGCCACCAGGGGAGTAGCGGGAGACAATGAGCAGTTCTTC.

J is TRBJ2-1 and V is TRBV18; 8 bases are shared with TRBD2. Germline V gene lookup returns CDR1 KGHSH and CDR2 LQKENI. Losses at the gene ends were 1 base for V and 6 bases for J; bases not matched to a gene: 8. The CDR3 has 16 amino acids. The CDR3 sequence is CASSPLGSRGGNEQFF. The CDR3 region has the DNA TGTGCCAGCTCACCACTCGGGAGCCGGGGGGGCAATGAGCAGTTCTTC.

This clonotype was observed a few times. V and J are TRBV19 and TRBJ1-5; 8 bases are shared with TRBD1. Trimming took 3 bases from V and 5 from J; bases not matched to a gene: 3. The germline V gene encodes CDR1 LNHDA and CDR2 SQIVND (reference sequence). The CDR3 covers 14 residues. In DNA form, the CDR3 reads TGTGCCAGTAGTATTGGACAGGGTTATCAGCCCCAGCATTTT. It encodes CASSIGQGYQPQHF.

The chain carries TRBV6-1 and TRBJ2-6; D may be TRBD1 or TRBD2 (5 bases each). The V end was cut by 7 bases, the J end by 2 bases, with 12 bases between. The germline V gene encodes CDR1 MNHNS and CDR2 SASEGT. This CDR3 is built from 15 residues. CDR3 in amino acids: CASTGGRAGANVLTF. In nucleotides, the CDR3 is TGTGCCAGCACCGGAGGCAGGGCTGGGGCCAACGTCCTGACTTTC.

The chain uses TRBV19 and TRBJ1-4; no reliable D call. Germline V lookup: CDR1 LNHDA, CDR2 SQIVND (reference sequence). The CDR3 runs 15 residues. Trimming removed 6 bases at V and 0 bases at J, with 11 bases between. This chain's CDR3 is CASSGTASTNEKLFF. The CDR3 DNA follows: TGTGCCAGTAGCGGAACCGCTTCAACTAATGAAAAACTGTTTTTT.

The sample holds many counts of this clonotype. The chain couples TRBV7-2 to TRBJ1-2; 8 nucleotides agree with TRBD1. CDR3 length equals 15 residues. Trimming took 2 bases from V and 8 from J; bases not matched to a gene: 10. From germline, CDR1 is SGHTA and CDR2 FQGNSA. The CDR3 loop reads CASSLRSGGGWGYTF. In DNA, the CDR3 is TGTGCCAGCAGCTTAAGATCAGGGGGCGGATGGGGCTACACCTTC.

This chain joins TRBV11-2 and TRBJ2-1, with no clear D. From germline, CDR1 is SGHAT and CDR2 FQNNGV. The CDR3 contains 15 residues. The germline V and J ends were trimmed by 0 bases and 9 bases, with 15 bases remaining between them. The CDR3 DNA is TGTGCCAGCAGCTTAGACGGCTCTCCGGAAGGTGAGCAGTTCTTC. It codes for CASSLDGSPEGEQFF.

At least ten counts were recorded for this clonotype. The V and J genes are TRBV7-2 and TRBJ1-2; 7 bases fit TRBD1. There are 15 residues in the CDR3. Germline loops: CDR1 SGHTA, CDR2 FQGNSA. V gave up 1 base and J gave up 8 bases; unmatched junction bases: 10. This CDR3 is CASSLEGGQSGGYTF. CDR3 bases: TGTGCCAGCAGCTTAGAAGGGGGACAGAGCGGAGGCTACACCTTC.

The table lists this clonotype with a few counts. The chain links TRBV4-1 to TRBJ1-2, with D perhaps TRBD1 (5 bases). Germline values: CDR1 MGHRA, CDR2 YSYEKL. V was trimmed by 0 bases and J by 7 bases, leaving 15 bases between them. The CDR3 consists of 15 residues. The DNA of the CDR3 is TGCGCCAGCAGCCAAGATCGGGGCCAAAGGGGTGGCTACACCTTC. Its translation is CASSQDRGQRGGYTF.

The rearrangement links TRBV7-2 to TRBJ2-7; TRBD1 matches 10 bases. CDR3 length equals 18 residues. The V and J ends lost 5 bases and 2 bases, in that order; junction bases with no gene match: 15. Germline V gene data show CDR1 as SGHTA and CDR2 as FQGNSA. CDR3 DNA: TGTGCCAGCAGCGGGCGACAGGGGGCGAAGCGGGGAGCCTACGAGCAGTACTTC. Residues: CASSGRQGAKRGAYEQYF.

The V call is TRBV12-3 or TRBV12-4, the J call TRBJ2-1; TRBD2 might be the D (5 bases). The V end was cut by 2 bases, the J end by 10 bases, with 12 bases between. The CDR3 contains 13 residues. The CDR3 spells CASSLIEGHEQFF. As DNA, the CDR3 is TGTGCCAGCAGTTTAATTGAGGGTCACGAGCAGTTCTTC.

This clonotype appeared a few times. The CDR3 region is CSARVGEQPQHF. Here the CDR3 DNA reads TGCAGTGCTAGAGTAGGGGAACAGCCCCAGCATTTT. The chain is built from TRBV20-1 and TRBJ1-5; the D gene is possibly TRBD1 (5 bases). The germline V gene encodes CDR1 DFQATT and CDR2 SNEGSKA (reference sequence). Between the trimmed V and J ends, which lost 1 base and 7 bases, there was a span of 8 bases. The CDR3 spans 12 residues.

DNA of the CDR3: TGCAGTGCTAGATCGGTCGCTAGCGGGACCCACCTTAGCACAGATACGCAGTATTTT. Protein: CSARSVASGTHLSTDTQYF. The chain has TRBV20-1 and TRBJ2-3; 9 nucleotides line up with TRBD2. The V gene's germline CDR1 is DFQATT and CDR2 SNEGSKA (reference sequence). The length of the CDR3 is 19 residues. The V gene end was trimmed by 2 bases and the J gene end by 0 bases; junction bases not matched to a gene: 15.